Following are 6 T cell receptor beta chains from one sample sequenced in a study of T cells after yellow fever vaccination. TCRdb reprocessed the 5' RACE reads via MiXCR and lists one record per CDR3 protein. The data show approximately 550,000 distinct CDR3 sequences, about 19% seen once. The material was PBMCs, obtained 15 days after the yellow fever booster vaccination. These receptors originate from a man aged 25 to 45 who received the YFV17D yellow fever vaccine.

This clonotype was picked up many times. This sequence joins TRBV15 and TRBJ2-5; TRBD2 matches at 7 bases. Germline V gene lookup returns CDR1 LNHNV and CDR2 YYDKDF (reference sequence). The CDR3 spans 15 residues. V dropped 0 bases and J dropped 2; count of bases not matched to a gene: 3. CDR3 nucleotides: TGTGCCACCAGCAGAGATCCTAGCGGACAAGAGACCCAGTACTTC. This sequence encodes CATSRDPSGQETQYF.

At least ten counts were recorded for this clonotype. This chain links TRBV21-1 with TRBJ2-2; the table calls TRBD1, which could not be checked here. TRBV21-1 is a recognized pseudogene. This CDR3 is built from 12 residues. CDR3 residues: CASSRRGGELFF. Written as DNA, the CDR3 is TGTGCCAGCAGCCGCAGGGGGGGGGAGCTGTTTTTT.

This chain joins TRBV5-6 and TRBJ1-2, with D maybe TRBD1 (5 bases). The germline V gene encodes CDR1 SGHDT and CDR2 YYEEEE. The CDR3 loop spans 13 amino acids. Trimming took off 4 bases at V and 5 bases at J, with 12 bases between the two ends. CDR3 in amino acids: CASSRDGIYGYTF. CDR3 bases: TGTGCCAGCAGCAGGGACGGGATTTATGGCTACACCTTC.

This clonotype was counted many times. The chain employs TRBV29-1 and TRBJ2-1; 8 bases match TRBD1. V lost 8 bases to trimming and J lost 6 bases; unmatched junction nucleotides: 12. CDR3 length equals 14 residues. Looked up from germline, CDR1 is SQVTM and CDR2 is ANQGSEA. CDR3 residues: CSTRYRGELNEQFF. The CDR3 DNA is TGCAGCACACGGTACAGGGGGGAACTCAATGAGCAGTTCTTC.

In this sample, this clonotype turned up a few times. V usage is TRBV20-1 and J usage is TRBJ2-3; the D gene is possibly TRBD1 (5 bases). This CDR3 has 15 amino acids. The germline CDR1 and CDR2 sequences are DFQATT and SNEGSKA (reference sequence). V was pared by 3 bases and J by 5 bases, with 18 bases between. CDR3 sequence (DNA): TGCAGTGCTAGGCCGTCGCTAAGGGGCAGAGATACGCAGTATTTT. Translation: CSARPSLRGRDTQYF.

This clonotype was detected only a few times. This rearrangement joins TRBV14 to TRBJ2-6, with a possible D match to TRBD2 (5 bases). The CDR3 is 16 residues long. Looked up from germline, CDR1 is SGHDN and CDR2 is FVKESK. V lost 4 bases and J 2 bases, leaving 12 bases between the germline ends. The CDR3 sequence is CASSRLRNAGANVLTF. In DNA, the CDR3 is TGTGCCAGCAGCCGACTAAGAAACGCTGGGGCCAACGTCCTGACTTTC. Full variable domain (rest looked up from reference TRBV14 and TRBJ2-6): EAGVTQFPSHSVIEKGQTVTLRCDPISGHDNLYWYRRVMGKEIKFLLHFVKESKQDESGMPNNRFLAERTGGTYSTLKVQPAELEDSGVYFCASSRLRNAGANVLTFGAGSRLTVL.